One and the same sample provided the 8 T cell receptor beta chains below, sequenced in a study of blood T cell repertoires in COVID-19. Here immunoSEQ multiplex PCR was the method, and the copy in TCRdb shows in-frame clones only, minus some. The data contain roughly 250,000 clones, around nine tenths of them seen just once; the ten biggest clones take up approximately 2.2%. The specimen was peripheral blood. Receptors were obtained from a woman between 40 and 50 years old who had recovered from COVID-19.

The chain combines TRBV3-1 (or the pseudogene TRBV3-2) with TRBJ2-1; 9 bases line up with TRBD2. The CDR3 covers 20 residues. Germline CDR1 reads LGHDT; CDR2 reads YNNKEL (reference sequence). The trim removed 2 bases at V and 0 bases at J, leaving 14 bases unmatched. The CDR3 nucleotides read TGTGCCAGCAGCCAAAGCCTCCGGGGGAGCGGGGGGTCCTCCTACAATGAGCAGTTCTTC. Protein: CASSQSLRGSGGSSYNEQFF.

The V call is TRBV12-5, the J call TRBJ2-5, with 7 bases matching TRBD1. V gave up 5 bases and J gave up 7 bases; unmatched junction bases: 16. CDR3 length: 16 residues. Germline CDR1 is LGHNT and CDR2 is FRNRAP. The CDR3 sequence: CASGHPFDGQEGTQYF. The CDR3 nucleotides are TGTGCTAGTGGTCATCCATTCGACGGACAGGAAGGGACCCAGTACTTC.

The chain links TRBV9 to TRBJ2-1; possibly TRBD2 for D (6 bases). This CDR3 is 15 amino acids long. The V gene's germline CDR1 is SGDLS and CDR2 YYNGEE. V was shortened by 2 bases and J by 0 bases, with 9 bases between the two germline ends. The CDR3 coding sequence is TGTGCCAGCAGCGTTAGCGGATTCTCCTACAATGAGCAGTTCTTC. Encoded protein: CASSVSGFSYNEQFF.

The chain uses TRBV30 and TRBJ2-6, with TRBD2 matching 9 bases. CDR1 and CDR2 from the germline V gene are GTSNPN and SVGIG (reference sequence). This CDR3 spans 18 amino acids. The V and J ends lost 7 bases and 1 base, in that order; junction bases with no gene match: 14. CDR3 coding DNA: TGTGCCTCCCCGCCCCGGGGACTAGCTGGATCTGGGGCCAACGTCCTGACTTTC. Protein: CASPPRGLAGSGANVLTF. The variable domain in full, completed from reference TRBV30 and TRBJ2-6, reads SQTIHQWPATLVQPVGSPLSLECTVEGTSNPNLYWYRQAAGRGLQLLFYSVGIGQISSEVPQNLSASRPQDRQFILSSKKLLLSDSGFYLCASPPRGLAGSGANVLTFGAGSRLTVL.

This rearrangement joins TRBV7-9 to TRBJ1-4, with D possibly TRBD1 on 6 matching bases. The CDR3 is made up of 18 amino acids. In germline, CDR1 is SEHNR, CDR2 FQNEAQ (reference sequence). Trimming stripped 2 bases from V and 0 bases from J, with 16 bases between. CDR3 DNA: TGTGCCAGCAGCTTAAGACTCACAGGGAGCCCAACTAATGAAAAACTGTTTTTT. Protein sequence: CASSLRLTGSPTNEKLFF.

The chain couples TRBV7-8 to TRBJ2-2; 10 nucleotides line up with TRBD1. Unmatched junction bases numbered 12, after V lost 5 bases and J lost 3 bases. There are 18 residues in the CDR3. The germline gives CDR1 SGHVS, CDR2 FQNEAQ. CDR3 region: CASSLRDRGPGDTGELFF. The DNA for the CDR3 is TGTGCCAGCAGCCTCCGGGACAGGGGCCCGGGGGACACCGGGGAGCTGTTTTTT.

The chain employs TRBV10-3 and TRBJ2-6; tentatively, D is TRBD1 (5 bases). The germline CDR1 and CDR2 sequences are ENHRY and SYGVKD. This CDR3 has 16 residues. Trimming took off 1 base at V and 2 bases at J, with 9 bases between the two ends. The CDR3 sequence is CAISEYQGPGANVLTF. DNA for the CDR3: TGTGCCATCAGTGAGTACCAGGGCCCTGGGGCCAACGTCCTGACTTTC.

This clone was counted a few times. The V gene is TRBV15, the J gene TRBJ2-1; the match to TRBD2 covers 8 bases. CDR3 length equals 16 residues. CDR1 LNHNV and CDR2 YYDKDF come from the germline V gene (reference sequence). Trimming at V came to 0 bases and at J to 7 bases, leaving 8 bases not matched to a gene. The CDR3 DNA is TGTGCCACCAGCAGAGAATACGTAGCGGGGAAGAATGAGCAGTTCTTC. As protein: CATSREYVAGKNEQFF.